One sample yielded the 27 T cell receptor beta chains listed below, sequenced in a study of cytomegalovirus exposure and HLA in healthy donors (dated by TCRdb to between 2016 and 2019). Libraries were made using the immunoSEQ multiplex PCR assay. The multiplex PCR relied on a mix of 60 forward primers for TCR Vbeta segments and 13 reverse primers for TCR Jbeta segments. The table was pulled from immuneACCESS by TCRdb, which kept in-frame rearrangements only. Such tables lose some clones; where checked, under half of the loss comes from unresolved V genes, and the rest has no known cause. The sample contains approximately 88,000 clones, approximately 80% of them found a single time. Over 2% of the sample lies in the top ten. The sample was PBMCs. These receptors all stem from a young man in good health and CMV-seronegative.

V usage is TRBV7-9 and J usage is TRBJ1-2, with D unresolved. Germline V lookup: CDR1 SEHNR, CDR2 FQNEAQ (reference sequence). The CDR3 length is 12 residues. The V and J ends lost 3 bases and 4 bases respectively, with 6 bases between them. CDR3 sequence reads: CASSFSGYGYTF. The DNA of the CDR3 is TGTGCCAGCAGCTTTTCCGGCTATGGCTACACCTTC.

This clone was seen a few times. The V and J genes are TRBV11-2 and TRBJ1-2; D is undetermined. The V end was cut by 6 bases, the J end by 7 bases, with 18 bases between. CDR1 and CDR2 from the germline V gene are SGHAT and FQNNGV. The CDR3 runs 14 residues. CDR3 sequence reads: CASRPHSGVAGYTF. The CDR3 nucleotides read TGTGCCAGCAGGCCTCATTCAGGCGTTGCTGGCTACACCTTC.

This clone occurred a few times. V is TRBV6-1 and J is TRBJ1-2; perhaps TRBD1 as D (5 bases). Trimming stripped 0 bases from V and 8 bases from J, with 16 bases between. CDR1 and CDR2 from the germline V gene are MNHNS and SASEGT. The CDR3 has 15 amino acids. In DNA, the CDR3 is TGTGCCAGCAGTGAAGCGAGGCCCGGGGGGGGAGGCTACACCTTC. It specifies CASSEARPGGGGYTF.

This clone was detected only once. The chain recombines TRBV30 with TRBJ2-3; D possibly corresponds to TRBD2 (5 bases). The CDR3 length is 12 residues. Germline CDR1 GTSNPN, CDR2 SVGIG (reference sequence). Deletions cut 3 bases from V and 4 bases from J, with 8 bases between. CDR3 residues: CAWRWGADTQYF. The CDR3 nucleotides read TGTGCCTGGAGGTGGGGAGCAGATACGCAGTATTTT.

This sequence joins TRBV2 and TRBJ2-5; the D gene is possibly TRBD1 (6 bases). The CDR3 consists of 13 residues. V shed 8 bases and J shed 2 bases, with 12 bases lying between them. Germline CDR1 reads SNHLY; CDR2 reads FYNNEI. CDR3 sequence: CASGRDTQETQYF. The CDR3 region has the DNA TGTGCCAGCGGCCGGGACACTCAAGAGACCCAGTACTTC.

V gene TRBV6-5 combines with J gene TRBJ2-7; no clear D. Germline CDR1 MNHEY, CDR2 SVGAGI. V gave up 4 bases and J gave up 3 bases, with 13 bases separating them. The CDR3 consists of 14 residues. The CDR3 DNA sequence: TGTGCCAGCAGTTTGAGCCGTCCCCTCTACGAGCAGTACTTC. It is translated as CASSLSRPLYEQYF.

The V call is TRBV10-1, the J call TRBJ2-5, with a weak D call TRBD2 (7 bases). Germline lookup yields CDR1 WNHNN and CDR2 SYGVQD (reference sequence). Trimming cost V 3 bases and J 7 bases, with 12 bases left between them. This CDR3 region has 13 residues. CDR3 DNA sequence: TGCGCCAGCAGTGAAGGGGGGGCGCGGACCCAGTACTTC. Translated, it gives CASSEGGARTQYF.

This clone was found a few times. J is TRBJ2-7 and V is TRBV9, with 11 positions matching TRBD2. V gave up 3 bases and J gave up 0 bases; unmatched junction bases: 5. This CDR3 is 16 amino acids long. The germline V gene has CDR1 SGDLS and CDR2 YYNGEE. CDR3 sequence (DNA): TGTGCCAGCAGCGGGCTAGCGGGGGGCCCCTCCTACGAGCAGTACTTC. This sequence encodes CASSGLAGGPSYEQYF.

This chain links TRBV15 with TRBJ2-7; tentative D call: TRBD2 (5 bases). The germline CDR1 and CDR2 sequences are LNHNV and YYDKDF (reference sequence). Trimming left V 0 bases short and J 0 bases short, with 12 bases between. The CDR3 has 16 amino acids. This CDR3 reads CATSRESGVSSYEQYF. CDR3 DNA: TGTGCCACCAGCAGAGAGAGCGGTGTCAGCTCCTACGAGCAGTACTTC. The full variable domain, in which reference TRBV15 and TRBJ2-7 provide the parts outside the CDR3, is DAMVIQNPRYQVTQFGKPVTLSCSQTLNHNVMYWYQQKSSQAPKLLFHYYDKDFNNEADTPDNFQSRRPNTSFCFLDIRSPGLGDTAMYLCATSRESGVSSYEQYFGPGTRLTVT.

The chain employs TRBV18 and TRBJ1-1; D gene ambiguous. The germline V and J ends were trimmed by 2 bases and 3 bases, with 10 bases remaining between them. CDR3 length: 14 residues. The germline V gene has CDR1 KGHSH and CDR2 LQKENI. The CDR3 loop is CASSPSGWDTEAFF. The CDR3 bases are TGTGCCAGCTCACCATCGGGTTGGGACACTGAAGCTTTCTTT.

This clone was counted between two and nine times. V is TRBV11-2 and J is TRBJ1-4; no firm D call. There are 15 residues in the CDR3. Trimming cost V 4 bases and J 0 bases, with 9 bases left between them. The germline CDR1 and CDR2 sequences are SGHAT and FQNNGV. Written as DNA, the CDR3 is TGTGCCAGCAGCTCCCCACAAGCAACTAATGAAAAACTGTTTTTT. Protein sequence: CASSSPQATNEKLFF.

The chain employs TRBV5-8 and TRBJ1-2; D is perhaps TRBD1 (6 bases). In germline, CDR1 is SGHTS, CDR2 YDEGEE. The CDR3 spans 15 residues. Trimming shortened V by 2 bases and J by 5 bases, and 16 bases separated the two germline ends. Written as DNA, the CDR3 is TGTGCCAGCAGCTTAACAGCGGACAGTGGATATGGCTACACCTTC. It codes for CASSLTADSGYGYTF.

The chain has TRBV27 and TRBJ2-5; D perhaps matches TRBD1 (6 bases). CDR1 and CDR2 (germline): MNHEY, SMNVEV (reference sequence). Trimming removed 3 bases from V and 3 bases from J, with 11 bases in between. The CDR3 sequence is 14 residues long. CDR3 sequence: CASSLQGTEETQYF. CDR3 DNA: TGTGCCAGCAGTTTGCAGGGGACGGAAGAGACCCAGTACTTC.

The V and J genes are TRBV5-1 and TRBJ1-4, with D tentatively TRBD1 (5 bases). The V end lost 1 base, the J end lost 0 bases, and 7 bases lay between the germline ends. The germline gives CDR1 SGHRS, CDR2 YFSETQ. The CDR3 has 15 residues. The chain's CDR3 is CASSLYRSTNEKLFF. The CDR3 nucleotides are TGCGCCAGCAGCTTGTACAGGTCAACTAATGAAAAACTGTTTTTT.

The chain joins TRBV30 to TRBJ2-2; 7 bases line up with TRBD1. This CDR3 is built from 14 residues. V shed 8 bases and J 0 bases; nucleotides not matched to a gene: 6. The germline gives CDR1 GTSNPN, CDR2 SVGIG (reference sequence). The chain's CDR3 is CARPGTANTGELFF. CDR3 nucleotides: TGTGCCCGCCCCGGGACAGCGAACACCGGGGAGCTGTTTTTT.

The chain is built from TRBV2 and TRBJ1-1; 10 bases map to TRBD1. J was trimmed by 0 bases and V by 3 bases; bases with no gene match: 7. This CDR3 is built from 17 residues. Germline assignment: CDR1 SNHLY and CDR2 FYNNEI. The CDR3 reads CASSDGGQGNMNTEAFF. Written as DNA, the CDR3 is TGTGCCAGCAGTGACGGGGGACAGGGGAACATGAACACTGAAGCTTTCTTT.

This chain links TRBV28 with TRBJ1-1; 10 bases match TRBD1. Germline V gives CDR1 MDHEN, CDR2 SYDVKM. The CDR3 loop spans 15 amino acids. The V and J ends lost 7 bases and 0 bases, in that order; junction bases with no gene match: 5. This CDR3 reads CASTRQGALNTEAFF. The CDR3 DNA reads as TGTGCCAGCACCCGACAGGGGGCCCTGAACACTGAAGCTTTCTTT. Supplemented by reference TRBV28 and TRBJ1-1, the full variable domain reads DVKVTQSSRYLVKRTGEKVFLECVQDMDHENMFWYRQDPGLGLRLIYFSYDVKMKEKGDIPEGYSVSREKKERFSLILESASTNQTSMYLCASTRQGALNTEAFFGQGTRLTVV.

The CDR3 DNA sequence: TGCGCCAGCAGCCTTCGGGCTTCGGGGAATAGCTACACCTTC. Translated, it gives CASSLRASGNSYTF. The chain combines TRBV5-1 with TRBJ1-2; D unresolved. V gave up 4 bases and J gave up 9 bases, with 19 bases separating them. The CDR3 contains 14 residues. The germline V gene has CDR1 SGHRS and CDR2 YFSETQ.

The genes are TRBV7-2 and TRBJ2-5; D is undetermined. Trimming removed 1 base at V and 2 bases at J, with 8 bases between. Germline values: CDR1 SGHTA, CDR2 FQGNSA. This CDR3 spans 14 amino acids. CDR3 sequence: CASSLGAFQETQYF. The CDR3 DNA reads TGTGCCAGCAGCTTAGGCGCGTTTCAAGAGACCCAGTACTTC.

The rearrangement uses TRBV19 and TRBJ1-1, with D perhaps TRBD1 (5 bases). CDR1 is LNHDA, CDR2 SQIVND, per germline (reference sequence). V lost 5 bases, J lost 7 bases, and 29 bases lay in between. This CDR3 region has 18 residues. Written as DNA, the CDR3 is TGTGCCAGTAGTCGCGGGACGCGGTCTTCCCCTTTGGTAAGTGAAGCTTTCTTT. Translation gives CASSRGTRSSPLVSEAFF.

CDR3 DNA: TGTGCCAGCAGCTCGGGGGGAAACACTGAAGCTTTCTTT. This codes for CASSSGGNTEAFF. The V gene is TRBV13, the J gene TRBJ1-1; D perhaps matches TRBD1 (5 bases). The CDR3 consists of 13 residues. Germline lookup yields CDR1 PRHDT and CDR2 FYEKMQ (reference sequence). Trimming cost V 4 bases and J 2 bases, with 8 bases left between them.

This chain joins TRBV5-4 and TRBJ2-2; 9 nucleotides line up with TRBD1. There are 16 residues in the CDR3. V lost 3 bases, J lost 4 bases, and 7 bases stayed unmatched. Germline V lookup: CDR1 SGHNT, CDR2 YYREEE (reference sequence). This CDR3 reads CASSSNRGQGTGELFF. In DNA, the CDR3 is TGTGCCAGCAGCTCGAACAGGGGGCAGGGCACCGGGGAGCTGTTTTTT. The whole variable domain, remainder taken from reference TRBV5-4 and TRBJ2-2, is ETGVTQSPTHLIKTRGQQVTLRCSSQSGHNTVSWYQQALGQGPQFIFQYYREEENGRGNFPPRFSGLQFPNYSSELNVNALELDDSALYLCASSSNRGQGTGELFFGEGSRLTVL.

The chain carries TRBV19 and TRBJ2-2; D perhaps matches TRBD1 (5 bases). This CDR3 region has 14 residues. The germline gives CDR1 LNHDA, CDR2 SQIVND (reference sequence). Trimming removed 5 bases at V and 3 bases at J, with 10 bases between. The CDR3 loop reads CASSVTEHTGELFF. The CDR3, as DNA: TGTGCCAGTAGTGTGACAGAACACACCGGGGAGCTGTTTTTT.

The rearrangement uses TRBV5-1 and TRBJ1-1, with D maybe TRBD1 (6 bases). Trimming stripped 4 bases from V and 0 bases from J, with 13 bases between. CDR1 is SGHRS, CDR2 YFSETQ, per germline. The CDR3 has 15 amino acids. Here the CDR3 DNA reads TGCGCCAGCAGCACGGACAGTTCGTTGAACACTGAAGCTTTCTTT. This sequence encodes CASSTDSSLNTEAFF. The complete variable domain, with remaining parts taken from reference TRBV5-1 and TRBJ1-1, reads KAGVTQTPRYLIKTRGQQVTLSCSPISGHRSVSWYQQTPGQGLQFLFEYFSETQRNKGNFPGRFSGRQFSNSRSEMNVSTLELGDSALYLCASSTDSSLNTEAFFGQGTRLTVV.

On this clone itself: The junction shows a germline mismatch at one end, possibly a read error. V and J are TRBV7-9 and TRBJ2-7; 7 bases agree with TRBD1. Germline V gene lookup returns CDR1 SEHNR and CDR2 FQNEAQ (reference sequence). CDR3 length: 18 residues. This CDR3 is CSSSLVWGVGTATYEQYF. CDR3 nucleotide sequence: TGTTCCAGCAGCTTAGTTTGGGGTGTCGGGACAGCAACCTACGAGCAGTACTTC.

The gene calls are TRBV4-1 and TRBJ1-2; weak D call: TRBD1 (5 bases). Germline V lookup: CDR1 MGHRA, CDR2 YSYEKL. This CDR3 contains 16 residues. Trimming took off 4 bases at V and 7 bases at J, with 22 bases between the two ends. The DNA for the CDR3 is TGCGCCAGCAGCCCCGCCAGTGCAGGGTTGTCGGCTGGCTACACCTTC. It specifies CASSPASAGLSAGYTF.

The chain has TRBV27 and TRBJ2-3; the match to TRBD1 covers 9 bases. Germline CDR1 reads MNHEY; CDR2 reads SMNVEV (reference sequence). The CDR3 totals 17 residues. The V segment lost 3 bases and the J segment 4 bases; nucleotides outside the gene matches: 11. The CDR3 DNA follows: TGTGCCAGCAGTTTCCGACCCACAGGGGGCAATTCAGATACGCAGTATTTT. Its translation is CASSFRPTGGNSDTQYF.